A single T cell receptor beta chain is shown here with its context. This sample stems from a study of cytomegalovirus exposure and HLA in healthy donors. Germline-derived CDR1 and CDR2 are LGHNA and YSLEER. The CDR3 covers 11 residues. The V end lost 4 bases, the J end lost 11 bases, and 9 bases lay between the germline ends. The primer mix had 60 Vbeta and 13 Jbeta primers. Some clones are missing from TCRdb's copy, which holds only in-frame ones; the method was immunoSEQ multiplex PCR. The sample has some 64,000 clones. Sequenced input: PBMCs. The origin of this receptor is a woman aged 25 to 39 in good health and CMV-seronegative. The genes are TRBV4-3 and TRBJ2-1, with unresolved D. This CDR3 is CASSPRSKQFF. DNA of the CDR3: TGCGCCAGCAGCCCTCGGAGTAAGCAGTTCTTC.